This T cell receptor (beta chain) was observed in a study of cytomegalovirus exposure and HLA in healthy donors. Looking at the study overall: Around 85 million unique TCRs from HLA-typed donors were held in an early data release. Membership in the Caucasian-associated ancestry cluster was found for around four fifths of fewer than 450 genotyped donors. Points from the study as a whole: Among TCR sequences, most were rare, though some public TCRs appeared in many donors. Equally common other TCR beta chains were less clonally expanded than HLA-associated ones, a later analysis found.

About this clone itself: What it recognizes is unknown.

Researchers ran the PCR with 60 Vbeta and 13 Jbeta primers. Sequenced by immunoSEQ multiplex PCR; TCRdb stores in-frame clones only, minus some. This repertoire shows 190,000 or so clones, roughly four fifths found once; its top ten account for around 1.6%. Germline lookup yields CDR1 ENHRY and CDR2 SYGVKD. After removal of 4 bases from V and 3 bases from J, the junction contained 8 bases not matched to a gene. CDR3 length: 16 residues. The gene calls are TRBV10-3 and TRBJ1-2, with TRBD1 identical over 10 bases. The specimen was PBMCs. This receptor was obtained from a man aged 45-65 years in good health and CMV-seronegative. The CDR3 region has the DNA TGTGCCATCAGTGTCCCGGGACAGGGGAAGGACTATGGCTACACCTTC. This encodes CAISVPGQGKDYGYTF.